This TCR beta chain was sequenced for a study of T cells in Graves' hyperthyroidism and ophthalmopathy. V lost 5 bases and J 2 bases, leaving 16 bases between the germline ends. The CDR3 has 16 amino acids. Germline-derived CDR1 and CDR2 are SGHAT and FQNNGV. In this sample, this clonotype turned up many times. Not enrolled were patients with uncontrolled infection, other autoimmune disease, pregnancy or lactation. Sampled blood dates from first hyperthyroidism diagnosis, and it precedes any ophthalmopathy symptoms. Fresh peripheral blood, approximately 10 ml, was the source of the PBMCs. Amplification targeted TCR beta CDR3 regions from RNA transcripts. During a first-round RT-PCR of the TCR CDR3, the HTBI primer set was used. MiXCR was run by TCRdb on the multiplex PCR reads, yielding one entry per CDR3 protein. Of roughly 300,000 distinct CDR3 sequences listed, approximately 26% are singletons.

The V gene is TRBV11-2, the J gene TRBJ1-5; maybe TRBD1 (5 bases). The sequence was collected from a man aged 40-55 years with Graves' hyperthyroidism that later progressed to Graves' ophthalmopathy. The sequencing sample was made of blood. CDR3: CASSTGSGGGNQPQHF. CDR3 coding DNA: TGTGCCAGCAGCACGGGGTCTGGGGGTGGCAATCAGCCCCAGCATTTT.